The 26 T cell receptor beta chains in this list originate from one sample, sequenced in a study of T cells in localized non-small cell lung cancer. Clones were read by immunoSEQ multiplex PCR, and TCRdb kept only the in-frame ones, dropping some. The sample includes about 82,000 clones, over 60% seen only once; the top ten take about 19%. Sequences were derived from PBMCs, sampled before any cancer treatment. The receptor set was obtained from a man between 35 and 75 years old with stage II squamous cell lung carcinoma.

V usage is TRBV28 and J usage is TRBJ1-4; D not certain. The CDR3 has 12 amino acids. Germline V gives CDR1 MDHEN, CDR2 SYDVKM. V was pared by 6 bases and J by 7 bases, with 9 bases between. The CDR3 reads CASRPRSEKLFF. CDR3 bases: TGTGCCAGCAGGCCCCGGAGTGAAAAACTGTTTTTT.

The DNA for the CDR3 is TGTGCCAGCAGACCCACTAGCGGGGGCACCGGGGAGCTGTTTTTT. This codes for CASRPTSGGTGELFF. The J gene is TRBJ2-2, the V gene TRBV2, with 11 bases lining up with TRBD2. Germline trimming cut 6 bases from V and 4 bases from J; bases unmatched to any gene: 4. CDR3 size: 15 residues. Germline lookup yields CDR1 SNHLY and CDR2 FYNNEI.

The CDR3 DNA reads as TGTGCCAGCAGTTCGGTAGCGGGTGAGCAGTTCTTC. Amino acid sequence: CASSSVAGEQFF. The V and J genes are TRBV7-9 and TRBJ2-1, with TRBD2 identical over 7 bases. Germline CDR1 SEHNR, CDR2 FQNEAQ (reference sequence). Unmatched junction bases numbered 5, after V lost 6 bases and J lost 9 bases. The CDR3 is 12 amino acids.

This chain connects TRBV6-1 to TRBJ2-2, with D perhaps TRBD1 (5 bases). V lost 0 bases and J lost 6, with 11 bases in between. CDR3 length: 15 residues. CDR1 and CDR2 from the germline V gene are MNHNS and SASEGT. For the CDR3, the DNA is TGTGCCAGCAGTGAAGCGCGAAGGGGCGCCGGGGAGCTGTTTTTT. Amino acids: CASSEARRGAGELFF.

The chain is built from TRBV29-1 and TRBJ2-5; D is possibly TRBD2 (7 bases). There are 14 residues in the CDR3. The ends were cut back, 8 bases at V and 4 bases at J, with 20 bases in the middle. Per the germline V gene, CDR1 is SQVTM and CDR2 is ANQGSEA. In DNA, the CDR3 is TGCAGCACGAATGGGGGGGCCAGATCAGAGACCCAGTACTTC. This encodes CSTNGGARSETQYF.

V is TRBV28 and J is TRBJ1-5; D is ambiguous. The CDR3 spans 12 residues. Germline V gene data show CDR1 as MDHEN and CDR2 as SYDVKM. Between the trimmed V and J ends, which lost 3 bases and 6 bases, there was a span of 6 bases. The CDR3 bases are TGTGCCAGCAGTTTTGGTGGTCAGCCCCAGCATTTT. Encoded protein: CASSFGGQPQHF.

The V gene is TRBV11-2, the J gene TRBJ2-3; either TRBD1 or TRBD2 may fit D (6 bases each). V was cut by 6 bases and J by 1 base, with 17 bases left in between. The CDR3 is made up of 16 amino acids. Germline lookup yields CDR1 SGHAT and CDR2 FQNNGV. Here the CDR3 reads CASSNPIRGRTDTQYF. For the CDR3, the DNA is TGTGCCAGCAGTAACCCGATTCGGGGGCGCACAGATACGCAGTATTTT.

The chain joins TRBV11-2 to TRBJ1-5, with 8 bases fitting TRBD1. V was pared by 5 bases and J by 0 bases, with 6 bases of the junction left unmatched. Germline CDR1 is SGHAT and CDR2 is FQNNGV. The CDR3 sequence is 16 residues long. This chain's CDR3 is CASSDIQGASNQPQHF. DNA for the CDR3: TGTGCCAGCAGCGACATCCAGGGGGCTAGCAATCAGCCCCAGCATTTT.

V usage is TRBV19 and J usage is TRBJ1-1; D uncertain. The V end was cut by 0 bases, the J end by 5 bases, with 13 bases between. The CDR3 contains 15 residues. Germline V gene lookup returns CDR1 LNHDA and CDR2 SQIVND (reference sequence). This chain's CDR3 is CASSIDLSGLTEAFF. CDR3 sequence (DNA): TGTGCCAGTAGTATAGACCTCTCCGGGCTGACTGAAGCTTTCTTT.

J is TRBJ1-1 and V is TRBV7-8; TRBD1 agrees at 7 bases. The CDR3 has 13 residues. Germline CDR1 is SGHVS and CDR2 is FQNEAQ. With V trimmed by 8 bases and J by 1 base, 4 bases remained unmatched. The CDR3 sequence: CASGQGGNTEAFF. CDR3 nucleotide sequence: TGTGCCAGCGGTCAGGGGGGGAACACTGAAGCTTTCTTT.

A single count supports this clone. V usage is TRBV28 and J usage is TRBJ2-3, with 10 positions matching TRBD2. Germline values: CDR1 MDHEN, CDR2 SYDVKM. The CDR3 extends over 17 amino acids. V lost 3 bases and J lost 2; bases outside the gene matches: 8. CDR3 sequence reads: CASSLTLLAGTTDTQYF. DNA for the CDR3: TGTGCCAGCAGTTTGACTCTACTAGCGGGAACCACAGATACGCAGTATTTT.

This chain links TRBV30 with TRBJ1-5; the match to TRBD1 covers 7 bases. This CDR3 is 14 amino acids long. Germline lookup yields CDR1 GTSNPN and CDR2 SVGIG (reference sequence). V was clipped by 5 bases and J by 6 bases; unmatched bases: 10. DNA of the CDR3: TGTGCCTGGGAAACAGGGGTTGAGGGTCAGCCCCAGCATTTT. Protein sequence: CAWETGVEGQPQHF. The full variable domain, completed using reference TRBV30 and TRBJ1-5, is SQTIHQWPATLVQPVGSPLSLECTVEGTSNPNLYWYRQAAGRGLQLLFYSVGIGQISSEVPQNLSASRPQDRQFILSSKKLLLSDSGFYLCAWETGVEGQPQHFGDGTRLSIL.

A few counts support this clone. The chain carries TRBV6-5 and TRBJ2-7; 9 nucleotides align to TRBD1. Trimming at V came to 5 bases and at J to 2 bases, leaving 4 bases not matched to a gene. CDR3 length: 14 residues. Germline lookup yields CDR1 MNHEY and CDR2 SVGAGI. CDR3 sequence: CASSRTGATYEQYF. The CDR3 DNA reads TGTGCCAGCAGTCGGACAGGGGCTACCTACGAGCAGTACTTC.

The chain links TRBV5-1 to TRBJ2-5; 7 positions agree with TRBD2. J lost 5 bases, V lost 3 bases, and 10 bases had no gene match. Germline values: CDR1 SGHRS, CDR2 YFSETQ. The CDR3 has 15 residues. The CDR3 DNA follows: TGCGCCAGCAGCTCGGCAGGGAGGGGAGGGGAGACCCAGTACTTC. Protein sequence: CASSSAGRGGETQYF.

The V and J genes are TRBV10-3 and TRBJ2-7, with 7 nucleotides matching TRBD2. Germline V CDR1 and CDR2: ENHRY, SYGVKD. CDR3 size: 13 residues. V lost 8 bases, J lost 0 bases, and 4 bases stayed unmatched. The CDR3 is CAIGQRDSYEQYF. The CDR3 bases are TGTGCCATCGGGCAGCGGGACTCCTACGAGCAGTACTTC.

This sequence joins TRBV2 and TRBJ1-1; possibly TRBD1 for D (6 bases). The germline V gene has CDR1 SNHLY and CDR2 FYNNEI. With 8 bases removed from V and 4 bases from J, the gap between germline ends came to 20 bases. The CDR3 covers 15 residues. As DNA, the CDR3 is TGTGCCAGCGAGCGACGGGGGGCGATTAGCACTGAAGCTTTCTTT. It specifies CASERRGAISTEAFF.

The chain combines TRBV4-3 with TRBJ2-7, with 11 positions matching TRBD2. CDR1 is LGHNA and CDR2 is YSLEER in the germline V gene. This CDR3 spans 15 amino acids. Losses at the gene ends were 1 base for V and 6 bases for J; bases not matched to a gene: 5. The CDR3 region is CASSQALAGGGEQYF. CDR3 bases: TGCGCCAGCAGCCAAGCCCTAGCGGGGGGTGGCGAGCAGTACTTC.

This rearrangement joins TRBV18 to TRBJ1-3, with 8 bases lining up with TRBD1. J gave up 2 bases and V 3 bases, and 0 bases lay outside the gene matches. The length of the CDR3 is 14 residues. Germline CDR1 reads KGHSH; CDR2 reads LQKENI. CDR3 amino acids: CASSPTGAGNTIYF. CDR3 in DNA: TGTGCCAGCTCACCGACAGGGGCTGGAAACACCATATATTTT.

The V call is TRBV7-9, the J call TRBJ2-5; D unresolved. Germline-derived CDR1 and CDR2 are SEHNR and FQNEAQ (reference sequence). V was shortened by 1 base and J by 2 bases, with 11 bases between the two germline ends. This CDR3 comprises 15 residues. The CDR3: CASSLGPGPQETQYF. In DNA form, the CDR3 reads TGTGCCAGCAGCTTAGGTCCAGGCCCACAAGAGACCCAGTACTTC.

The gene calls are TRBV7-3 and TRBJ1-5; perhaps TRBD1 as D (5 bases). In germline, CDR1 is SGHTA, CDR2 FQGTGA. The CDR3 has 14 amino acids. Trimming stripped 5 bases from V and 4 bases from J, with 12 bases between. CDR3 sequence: CASSPQGSNQPQHF. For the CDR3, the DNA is TGTGCCAGCAGCCCCCAGGGCAGTAATCAGCCCCAGCATTTT.

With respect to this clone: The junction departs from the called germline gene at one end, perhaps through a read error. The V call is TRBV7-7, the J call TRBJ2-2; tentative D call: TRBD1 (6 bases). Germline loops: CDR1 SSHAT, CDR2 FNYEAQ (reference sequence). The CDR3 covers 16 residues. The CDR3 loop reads CASSFSGTTNTGELFF. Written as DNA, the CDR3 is TGTGCTAGCAGCTTTTCCGGGACAACGAACACCGGGGAGCTGTTTTTT.

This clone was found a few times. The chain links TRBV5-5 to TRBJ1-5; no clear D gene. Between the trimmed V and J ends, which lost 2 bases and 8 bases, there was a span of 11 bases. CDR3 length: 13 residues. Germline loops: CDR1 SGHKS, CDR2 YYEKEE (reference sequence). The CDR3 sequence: CASSFQPLEPQHF. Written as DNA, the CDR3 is TGTGCCAGCAGCTTCCAGCCTTTGGAGCCCCAGCATTTT.

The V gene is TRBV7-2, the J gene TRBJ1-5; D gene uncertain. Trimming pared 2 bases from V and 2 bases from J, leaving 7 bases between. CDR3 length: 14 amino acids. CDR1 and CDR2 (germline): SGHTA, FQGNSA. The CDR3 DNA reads TGTGCCAGCAGCTTATTAACGGGCAATCAGCCCCAGCATTTT. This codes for CASSLLTGNQPQHF.

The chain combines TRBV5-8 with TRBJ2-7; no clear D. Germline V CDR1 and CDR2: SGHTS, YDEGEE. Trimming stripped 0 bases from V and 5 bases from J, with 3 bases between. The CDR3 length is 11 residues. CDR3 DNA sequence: TGTGCCAGCAGCTTGGAACACGAGCAGTACTTC. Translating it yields CASSLEHEQYF.

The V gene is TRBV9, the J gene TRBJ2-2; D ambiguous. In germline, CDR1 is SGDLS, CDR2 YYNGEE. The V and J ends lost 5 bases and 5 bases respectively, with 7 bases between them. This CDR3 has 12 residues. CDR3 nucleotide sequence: TGTGCCAGCAGTGATTTTACCGGGGAGCTGTTTTTT. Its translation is CASSDFTGELFF.

This chain's CDR3 is CASSWSGGNQPQHF. The CDR3 DNA reads as TGTGCCAGCAGTTGGTCGGGGGGCAATCAGCCCCAGCATTTT. This chain uses TRBV28 with TRBJ1-5; weak D call: TRBD1 (5 bases). V lost 4 bases to trimming and J lost 2 bases, with 9 bases between them. The CDR3 runs to 14 residues. Germline V gene lookup returns CDR1 MDHEN and CDR2 SYDVKM. Based on the CDR3 plus reference TRBV28 and TRBJ1-5, the full variable domain is DVKVTQSSRYLVKRTGEKVFLECVQDMDHENMFWYRQDPGLGLRLIYFSYDVKMKEKGDIPEGYSVSREKKERFSLILESASTNQTSMYLCASSWSGGNQPQHFGDGTRLSIL.